The sequence of this T cell receptor (beta chain) was determined in a study of T cells in localized non-small cell lung cancer. Germline CDR1 MGHDK, CDR2 SYGVNS. CDR3 length: 11 amino acids. V was cut by 8 bases and J by 5 bases, with 9 bases left in between. Produced via immunoSEQ multiplex PCR; TCRdb's table is partial and in-frame only. Among approximately 14,000 clones, approximately 89% were seen once, and the ten largest hold under 3%. The receptor was isolated from a man aged 40 to 70 with stage III lung adenocarcinoma. Sequencing used peripheral blood mononuclear cells, obtained before any cancer treatment. The rearrangement joins TRBV25-1 to TRBJ1-1, with TRBD1 as a possible D gene (5 bases). The CDR3 protein is CASRGVTEAFF. In DNA, the CDR3 is TGTGCCAGCCGGGGGGTTACTGAAGCTTTCTTT.